This T cell receptor (beta chain) was identified in a study of spatial heterogeneity in lung cancer. TCRdb fed the 5' RACE reads into MiXCR, producing one record per CDR3 protein. Among about 46,000 distinct CDR3 sequences listed, about an eighth were seen once. As to this clonotype: Its antigen is unidentified.

Study-level points and caveats: Compared with follow-up, resection was when ubiquitous expanded tumor TCRs appeared in blood more.

The ends were cut back, 2 bases at V and 6 bases at J, with 11 bases in the middle. CDR1 is SGHRS, CDR2 YFSETQ, per germline. CDR3 length: 14 residues. Time point described: blood at routine non-recurrence follow-up after resection. The clonotype comes from a male donor with early-stage non-small cell lung cancer. V gene TRBV5-1 combines with J gene TRBJ2-2; weak D call: TRBD1 (5 bases). The specimen comprised PBMCs, sampled at follow-up. The CDR3 sequence is CASSLDSTPGELFF. The CDR3 DNA reads TGCGCCAGCAGCTTAGACAGTACGCCCGGGGAGCTGTTTTTT.